The sequence of this TCR beta chain was determined in a study of graft-versus-host responses after intestinal transplantation. Concerning this clone: The antigen is undetermined.

Whole-study findings and limits: The highest levels of circulating GvH clones went along with early declines in HvG clones after transplant.

Repertoires were generated with immunoSEQ multiplex PCR, while TCRdb's copy carries only in-frame clones and drops some. This sample has 99,000 or so clones, with about 90% found just once. The CDR3 spans 13 residues. Germline CDR1 and CDR2: SQVTM and ANQGSEA. V lost 4 bases and J 9 bases, leaving 16 bases between the germline ends. Sequences were derived from unstimulated CD8+ T cells sorted from spleen or lymph node cells, sampled before transplant. The clonotype originates from a human donor who was the organ donor for an intestinal transplant. The chain joins TRBV29-1 to TRBJ2-1; TRBD2 is a possible D gene (6 bases). The CDR3 sequence is CSVAGTDSREQFF. Here the CDR3 DNA reads TGCAGCGTTGCCGGGACTGACAGCCGTGAGCAGTTCTTC.